Shown below are 2 T cell receptor beta chains from a single sample sequenced in a study of cytomegalovirus exposure and HLA in healthy donors. Vbeta (60) and Jbeta (13) primers were used in the PCR. Profiling relied on immunoSEQ multiplex PCR, and the TCRdb table lists in-frame clones only, not all of them. This sample has 200,000 to 250,000 clones, with approximately 82% found just once. Sequencing was done on a sample of PBMCs. The receptor source for this set is a man younger than 35 in good health and CMV-seronegative.

J is TRBJ1-2 and V is TRBV29-1, with TRBD1 matching over 10 bases. The V gene end was trimmed by 6 bases and the J gene end by 6 bases; junction bases not matched to a gene: 10. Germline CDR1 and CDR2: SQVTM and ANQGSEA. The CDR3 runs to 14 residues. CDR3 sequence reads: CSVTQTTGGDGYTF. CDR3 sequence (DNA): TGCAGCGTGACCCAGACGACAGGGGGCGATGGCTACACCTTC.

A note on this clone: Other DNA sequences within the sample encode an identical CDR3. The genes are TRBV9 and TRBJ2-1; TRBD2 is a possible D gene (6 bases). The CDR3 loop spans 16 amino acids. The germline V and J ends were trimmed by 3 bases and 7 bases, with 20 bases remaining between them. CDR1 is SGDLS, CDR2 YYNGEE, per germline. The CDR3 coding sequence is TGTGCCAGCAGCGACCCTTTTGGAGCGGGCTATAATGAGCAGTTCTTC. It is translated as CASSDPFGAGYNEQFF.